This entry is about one TCR beta chain. What it binds is not known. Assay: immunoSEQ multiplex PCR; the TCRdb copy retains only in-frame clones and omits some. The sample includes thousands of clones, 33% of them seen just once. The V gene lost 0 bases and the J gene lost 5 bases, with 2 bases spanning the gap. Germline V gives CDR1 SGHDN, CDR2 FVKESK. The CDR3 runs 11 residues. This entry is derived from a study of T cells in localized non-small cell lung cancer. Study conclusions and caveats: An association was observed between higher blood T cell density and longer overall survival. The highest T cell clonality was in uninvolved adjacent lung, above tumor. Appearances in adjacent lung were noted for a median approximately 52 of the top 100 tumor clones.

V usage is TRBV14 and J usage is TRBJ2-7; D gene uncertain. The origin of this receptor is a man between 40 and 69 years old with stage I lung adenocarcinoma. Sequencing used lung tumor tissue, obtained before any cancer treatment. CDR3: CASSQDHEQYF. The CDR3, as DNA: TGTGCCAGCAGCCAAGACCACGAGCAGTACTTC.